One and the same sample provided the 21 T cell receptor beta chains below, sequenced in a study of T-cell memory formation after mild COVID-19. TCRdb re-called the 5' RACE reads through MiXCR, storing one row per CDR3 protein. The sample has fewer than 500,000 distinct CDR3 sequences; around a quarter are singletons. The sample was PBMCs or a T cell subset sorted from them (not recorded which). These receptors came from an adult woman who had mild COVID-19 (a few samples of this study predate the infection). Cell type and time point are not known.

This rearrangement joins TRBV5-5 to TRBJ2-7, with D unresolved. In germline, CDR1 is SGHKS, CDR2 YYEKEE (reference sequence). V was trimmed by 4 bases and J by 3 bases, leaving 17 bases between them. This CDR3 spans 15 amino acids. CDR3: CASSPEAVSVYEQYF. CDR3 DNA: TGTGCCAGCAGCCCCGAGGCGGTGAGTGTCTACGAGCAGTACTTC.

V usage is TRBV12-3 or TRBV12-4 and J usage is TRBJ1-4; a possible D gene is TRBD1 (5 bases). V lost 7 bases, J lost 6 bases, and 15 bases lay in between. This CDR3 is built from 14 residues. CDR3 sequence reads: CASTFLGAHEKLFF. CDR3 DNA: TGTGCCAGCACCTTCCTCGGGGCCCATGAAAAACTGTTTTTT.

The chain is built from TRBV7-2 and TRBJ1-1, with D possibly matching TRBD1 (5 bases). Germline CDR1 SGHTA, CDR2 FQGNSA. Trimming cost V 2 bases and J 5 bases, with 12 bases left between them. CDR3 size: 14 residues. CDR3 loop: CASSLTRGVTEAFF. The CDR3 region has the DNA TGTGCCAGCAGCTTAACCCGGGGGGTTACTGAAGCTTTCTTT.

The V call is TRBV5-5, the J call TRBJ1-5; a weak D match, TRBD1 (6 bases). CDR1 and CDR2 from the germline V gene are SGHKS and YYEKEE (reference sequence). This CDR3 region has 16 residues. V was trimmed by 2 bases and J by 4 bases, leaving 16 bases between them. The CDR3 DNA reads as TGTGCCAGCAGCTTAACCGGGACACCCACGAATCAGCCCCAGCATTTT. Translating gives CASSLTGTPTNQPQHF.

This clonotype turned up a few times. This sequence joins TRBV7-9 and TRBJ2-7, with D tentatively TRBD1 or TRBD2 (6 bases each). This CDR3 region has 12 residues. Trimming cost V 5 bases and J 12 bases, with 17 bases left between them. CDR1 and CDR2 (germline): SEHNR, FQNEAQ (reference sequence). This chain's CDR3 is CASSPGGEVRYF. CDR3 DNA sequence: TGTGCCAGCAGCCCCGGGGGCGAAGTGCGGTACTTC.

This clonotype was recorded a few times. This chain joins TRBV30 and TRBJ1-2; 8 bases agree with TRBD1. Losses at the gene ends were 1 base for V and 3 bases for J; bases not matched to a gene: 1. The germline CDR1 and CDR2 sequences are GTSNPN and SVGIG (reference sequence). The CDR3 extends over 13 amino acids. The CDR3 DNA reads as TGTGCCTGGAGTGACAGGGGGGACTATGGCTACACCTTC. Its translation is CAWSDRGDYGYTF.

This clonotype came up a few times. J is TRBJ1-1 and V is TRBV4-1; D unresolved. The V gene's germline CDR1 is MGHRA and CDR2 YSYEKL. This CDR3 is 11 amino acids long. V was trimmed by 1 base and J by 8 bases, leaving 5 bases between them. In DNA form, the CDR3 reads TGCGCCAGCAGCCAAGGGTGGGAAGCTTTCTTT. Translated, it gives CASSQGWEAFF.

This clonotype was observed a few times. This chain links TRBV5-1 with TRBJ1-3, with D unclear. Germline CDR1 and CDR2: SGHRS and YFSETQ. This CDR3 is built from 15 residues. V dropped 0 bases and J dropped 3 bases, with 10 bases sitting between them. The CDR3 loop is CASSLESPNGNTIYF. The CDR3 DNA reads TGCGCCAGCAGCTTGGAATCCCCCAATGGAAACACCATATATTTT. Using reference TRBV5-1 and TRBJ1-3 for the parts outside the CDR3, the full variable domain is KAGVTQTPRYLIKTRGQQVTLSCSPISGHRSVSWYQQTPGQGLQFLFEYFSETQRNKGNFPGRFSGRQFSNSRSEMNVSTLELGDSALYLCASSLESPNGNTIYFGEGSWLTVV.

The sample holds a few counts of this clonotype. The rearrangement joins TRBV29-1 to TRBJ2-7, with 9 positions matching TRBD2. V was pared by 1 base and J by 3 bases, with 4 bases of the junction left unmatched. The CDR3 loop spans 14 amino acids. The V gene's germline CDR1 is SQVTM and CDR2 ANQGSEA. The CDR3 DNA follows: TGCAGCGTTGAAGGCGGGAGGGAGAACTACGAGCAGTACTTC. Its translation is CSVEGGRENYEQYF.

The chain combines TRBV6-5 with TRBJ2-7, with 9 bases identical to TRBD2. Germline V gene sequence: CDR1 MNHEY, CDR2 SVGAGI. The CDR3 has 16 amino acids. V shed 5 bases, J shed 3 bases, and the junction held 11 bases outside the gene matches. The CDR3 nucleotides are TGTGCCAGCAGTCCTGCTGTAGGCGGGGGGGACTACGAGCAGTACTTC. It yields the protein CASSPAVGGGDYEQYF.

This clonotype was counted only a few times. As DNA, the CDR3 is TGTGCCAGCCGGGACAGTAATGAAAAACTGTTTTTT. This codes for CASRDSNEKLFF. The chain couples TRBV12-3 or TRBV12-4 to TRBJ1-4; 7 bases are shared with TRBD1. The length of the CDR3 is 12 residues. The V and J ends lost 8 bases and 4 bases, in that order; junction bases with no gene match: 1.

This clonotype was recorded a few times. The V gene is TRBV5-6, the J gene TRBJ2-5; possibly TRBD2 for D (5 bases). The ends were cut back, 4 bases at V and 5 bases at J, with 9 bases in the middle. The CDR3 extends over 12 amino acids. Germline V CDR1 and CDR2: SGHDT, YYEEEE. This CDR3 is CASSEGEETQYF. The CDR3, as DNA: TGTGCCAGCAGCGAGGGAGAGGAGACCCAGTACTTC.

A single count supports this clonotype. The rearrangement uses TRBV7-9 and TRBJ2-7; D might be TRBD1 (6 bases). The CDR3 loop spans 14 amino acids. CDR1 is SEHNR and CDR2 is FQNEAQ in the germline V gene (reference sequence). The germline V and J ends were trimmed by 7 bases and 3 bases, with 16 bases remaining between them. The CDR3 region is CASIGLGQSYEQYF. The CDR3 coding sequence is TGTGCCAGCATTGGTCTCGGACAGAGCTACGAGCAGTACTTC.

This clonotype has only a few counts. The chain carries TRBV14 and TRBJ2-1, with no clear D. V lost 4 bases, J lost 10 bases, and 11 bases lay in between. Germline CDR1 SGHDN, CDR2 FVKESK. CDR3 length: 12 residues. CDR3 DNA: TGTGCCAGCAGCCGGACCGCGAACGAGCAGTTCTTC. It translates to CASSRTANEQFF.

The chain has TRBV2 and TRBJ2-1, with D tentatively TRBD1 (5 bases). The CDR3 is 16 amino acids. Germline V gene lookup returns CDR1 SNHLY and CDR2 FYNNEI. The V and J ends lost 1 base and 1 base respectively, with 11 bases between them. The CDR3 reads CASSEEGLGSYNEQFF. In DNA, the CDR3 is TGTGCCAGCAGTGAAGAGGGGTTGGGATCCTACAATGAGCAGTTCTTC. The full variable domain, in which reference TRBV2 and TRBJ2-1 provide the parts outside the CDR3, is EPEVTQTPSHQVTQMGQEVILRCVPISNHLYFYWYRQILGQKVEFLVSFYNNEISEKSEIFDDQFSVERPDGSNFTLKIRSTKLEDSAMYFCASSEEGLGSYNEQFFGPGTRLTVL.

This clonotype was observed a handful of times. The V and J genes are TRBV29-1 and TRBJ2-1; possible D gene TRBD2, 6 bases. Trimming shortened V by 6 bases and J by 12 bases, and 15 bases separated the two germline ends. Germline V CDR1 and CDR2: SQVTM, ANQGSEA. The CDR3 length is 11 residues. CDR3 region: CSVGDSSVQFF. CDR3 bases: TGCAGCGTGGGGGACTCCTCGGTGCAGTTCTTC.

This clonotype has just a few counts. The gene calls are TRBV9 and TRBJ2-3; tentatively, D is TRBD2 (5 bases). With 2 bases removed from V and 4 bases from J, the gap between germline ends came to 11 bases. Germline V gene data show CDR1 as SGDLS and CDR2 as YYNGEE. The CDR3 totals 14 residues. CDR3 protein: CASSVQRGADTQYF. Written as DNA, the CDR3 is TGTGCCAGCAGCGTGCAACGGGGAGCAGATACGCAGTATTTT.

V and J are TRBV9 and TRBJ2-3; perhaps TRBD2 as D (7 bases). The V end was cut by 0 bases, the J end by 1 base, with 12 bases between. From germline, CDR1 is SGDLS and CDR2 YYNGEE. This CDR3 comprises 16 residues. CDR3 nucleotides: TGTGCCAGCAGCGTAGTGGGGGGGGCAGGCACAGATACGCAGTATTTT. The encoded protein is CASSVVGGAGTDTQYF.

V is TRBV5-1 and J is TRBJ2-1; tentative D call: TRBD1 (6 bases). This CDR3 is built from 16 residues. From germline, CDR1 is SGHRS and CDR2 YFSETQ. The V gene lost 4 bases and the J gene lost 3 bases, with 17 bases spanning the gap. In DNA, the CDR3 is TGCGCCAGCAGCACCCGGACAGATACCTACTACAATGAGCAGTTCTTC. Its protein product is CASSTRTDTYYNEQFF.

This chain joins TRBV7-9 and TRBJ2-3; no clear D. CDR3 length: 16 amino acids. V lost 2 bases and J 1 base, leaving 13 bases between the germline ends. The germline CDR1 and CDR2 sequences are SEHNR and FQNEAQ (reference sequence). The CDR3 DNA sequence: TGTGCCAGCAGCTTACACGGTCTAGTCCGCACAGATACGCAGTATTTT. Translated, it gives CASSLHGLVRTDTQYF. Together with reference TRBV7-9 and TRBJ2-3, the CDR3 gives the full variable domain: DTGVSQNPRHKITKRGQNVTFRCDPISEHNRLYWYRQTLGQGPEFLTYFQNEAQLEKSRLLSDRFSAERPKGSFSTLEIQRTEQGDSAMYLCASSLHGLVRTDTQYFGPGTRLTVL.

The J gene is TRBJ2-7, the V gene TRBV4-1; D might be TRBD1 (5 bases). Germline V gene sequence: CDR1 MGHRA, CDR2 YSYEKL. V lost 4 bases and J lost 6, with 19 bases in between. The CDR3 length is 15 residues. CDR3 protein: CASSRQASGRAEQYF. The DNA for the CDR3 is TGCGCCAGCAGCCGCCAGGCCTCGGGCAGGGCCGAGCAGTACTTC.